This entry concerns a single T cell receptor beta chain. The antigen is undetermined. The sample comes from a study of Ad26.COV2.S vaccination and SARS-CoV-2 variants. Study findings and constraints: Compared with placebo recipients, vaccine recipients had higher spike-specific TCR breadth. From the TCR breadth and depth analyses, total T cell responses may have been underestimated.

As for treatment: over 15 received Ad26.COV2.S at low or high dose, single or two shots; five or six received placebo; per-sample allocation not given. Repertoires come from day 63 after the first vaccine or placebo injection. V was clipped by 1 base and J by 0 bases, with 7 bases between them. Per germline, CDR1 MNHNS and CDR2 SASEGT. There are 15 residues in the CDR3. Sequencing used immunoSEQ multiplex PCR; TCRdb keeps in-frame clones, though not all of them. Among about 400,000 clones listed, 80% to 90% were seen once. The origin of this receptor is a person aged 18-65 years who received the Ad26.COV2.S COVID-19 vaccine or a placebo. The V and J genes are TRBV6-1 and TRBJ1-3, with D unclear. Source: peripheral blood, taken in a trial of Ad26.COV2.S vaccine versus placebo. The CDR3 region has the DNA TGTGCCAGCAGTGAAGTGCCTATCTCTGGAAACACCATATATTTT. Translation: CASSEVPISGNTIYF.